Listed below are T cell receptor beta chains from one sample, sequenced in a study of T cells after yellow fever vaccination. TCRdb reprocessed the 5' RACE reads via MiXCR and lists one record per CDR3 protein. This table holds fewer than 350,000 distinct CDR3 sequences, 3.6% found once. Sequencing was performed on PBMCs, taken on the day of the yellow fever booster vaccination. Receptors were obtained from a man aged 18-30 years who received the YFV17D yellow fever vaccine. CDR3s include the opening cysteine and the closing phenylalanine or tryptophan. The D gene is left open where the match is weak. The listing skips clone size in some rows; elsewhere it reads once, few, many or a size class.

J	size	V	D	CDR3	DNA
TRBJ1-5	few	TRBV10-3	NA	CAISERIGDQPQHF	TGTGCCATCAGTGAGAGGATAGGGGATCAGCCCCAGCATTTT
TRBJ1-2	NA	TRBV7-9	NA	CASSLERGTEGYTF	TGTGCCAGCAGCTTAGAGAGGGGAACGGAGGGCTACACCTTC
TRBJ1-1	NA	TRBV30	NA	CAWSKQMNTEAFF	TGTGCCTGGAGTAAACAGATGAACACTGAAGCTTTCTTT
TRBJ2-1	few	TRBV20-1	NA	CSAIGDVRSYNEQFF	TGCAGTGCTATAGGGGACGTCCGCTCCTACAATGAGCAGTTCTTC
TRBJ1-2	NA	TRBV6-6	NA	CASSYSRVPFGYTF	TGTGCCAGCAGTTACTCGAGGGTCCCTTTCGGCTACACCTTC
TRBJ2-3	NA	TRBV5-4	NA	CASSGTQTDTQYF	TGTGCCAGCAGCGGGACCCAGACAGATACGCAGTATTTT
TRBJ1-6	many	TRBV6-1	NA	CASSERIIYNSPLHF	TGTGCCAGCAGTGAACGGATTATCTATAATTCACCCCTCCACTTT
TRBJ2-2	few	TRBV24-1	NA	CATSDSLGVGELFF	TGTGCCACCAGTGATTCACTGGGCGTCGGGGAGCTGTTTTTT
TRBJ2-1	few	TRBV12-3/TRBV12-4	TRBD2	CASIPSGSGGNEQFF	TGTGCCAGCATACCCTCCGGTAGCGGGGGCAATGAGCAGTTCTTC
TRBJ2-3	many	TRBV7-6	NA	CASSLVGFSTDTQYF	TGTGCCAGCAGCTTAGTCGGATTTAGCACAGATACGCAGTATTTT
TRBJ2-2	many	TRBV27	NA	CASSLSSPGLMFF	TGTGCCAGCAGTTTATCCTCTCCGGGGCTGATGTTTTTT
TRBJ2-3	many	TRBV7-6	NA	CASSFSIVASTDTQYF	TGTGCCAGCAGCTTTTCCATCGTAGCTTCCACAGATACGCAGTATTTT
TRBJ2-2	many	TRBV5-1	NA	CASSLEKTGELFF	TGCGCCAGCAGCTTGGAGAAGACCGGGGAGCTGTTTTTT
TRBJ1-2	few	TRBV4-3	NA	CASSPDLGTWDGYTF	TGCGCCAGCAGCCCGGACCTTGGGACATGGGATGGCTACACCTTC
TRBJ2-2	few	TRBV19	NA	CASSRQALTGELFF	TGTGCCAGTAGTCGTCAGGCGTTGACCGGGGAGCTGTTTTTT
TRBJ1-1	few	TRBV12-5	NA	CASGLVTGRVPWHEAFF	TGTGCTAGTGGTTTGGTCACCGGTCGGGTCCCTTGGCACGAAGCTTTCTTT
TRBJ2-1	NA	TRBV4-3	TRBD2	CASSITSGGAVEQFF	TGCGCCAGCAGCATTACTAGCGGGGGGGCCGTTGAGCAGTTCTTC
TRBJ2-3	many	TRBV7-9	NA	CASSSAQQDTDTQYF	TGTGCCAGCAGCTCCGCGCAGCAGGACACAGATACGCAGTATTTT
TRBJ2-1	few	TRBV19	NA	CASSIERYNEQFF	TGTGCCAGTAGTATTGAAAGGTACAATGAGCAGTTCTTC
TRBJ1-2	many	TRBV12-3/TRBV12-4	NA	CASSPTWVYGYTF	TGTGCCAGCAGCCCAACATGGGTCTATGGCTACACCTTC
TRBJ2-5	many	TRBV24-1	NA	CATSLGQETQYF	TGTGCCACCAGTTTGGGGCAAGAGACCCAGTACTTC
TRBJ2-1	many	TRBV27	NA	CASSAYRSSYNEQFF	TGTGCCAGCAGTGCCTACAGAAGCTCCTACAATGAGCAGTTCTTC
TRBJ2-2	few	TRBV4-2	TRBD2	CASSQVTASGGTGELFF	TGTGCCAGCAGCCAAGTCACGGCTAGCGGGGGTACCGGGGAGCTGTTTTTT
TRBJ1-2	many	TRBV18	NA	CASSAANSDVGYTF	TGTGCCAGCTCAGCGGCAAACTCGGATGTAGGCTACACCTTC
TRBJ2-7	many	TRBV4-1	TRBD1	CASSPGTGSYEQYF	TGCGCCAGCAGCCCGGGGACAGGGTCCTACGAGCAGTACTTC
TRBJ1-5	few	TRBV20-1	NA	CSAIDPPQTVNQPQHF	TGCAGTGCTATCGACCCGCCGCAAACCGTTAATCAGCCCCAGCATTTT
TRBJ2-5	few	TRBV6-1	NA	CASSEFGGETQYF	TGTGCCAGCAGTGAATTTGGGGGAGAGACCCAGTACTTC
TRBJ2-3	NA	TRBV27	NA	CASSFRRGACRDTQYF	TGTGCCAGCAGCTTCCGGAGAGGGGCCTGTAGAGATACGCAGTATTTT
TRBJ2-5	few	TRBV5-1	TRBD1	CASSLGTGGKETQYF	TGCGCCAGCAGCTTAGGTACAGGGGGAAAAGAGACCCAGTACTTC
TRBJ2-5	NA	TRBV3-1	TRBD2	CASSREGETQYF	TGTGCCAGCAGCCGGGAGGGAGAGACCCAGTACTTC
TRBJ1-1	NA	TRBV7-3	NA	CASSSSGGADKAFF	TGTGCCAGCAGCTCGTCTGGGGGGGCGGATAAAGCTTTCTTT
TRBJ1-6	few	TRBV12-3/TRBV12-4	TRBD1	CASSFGGTGGSSPLHF	TGTGCCAGCAGTTTCGGTGGGACAGGGGGATCTTCACCCCTCCACTTT
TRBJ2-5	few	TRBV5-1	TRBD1	CASSLGTGVVSETQYF	TGCGCCAGCAGCTTGGGGACAGGGGTCGTTTCCGAGACCCAGTACTTC
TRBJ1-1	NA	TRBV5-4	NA	CASSRRGVGNTEAFF	TGTGCCAGCAGCCGCCGTGGGGTAGGGAACACTGAAGCTTTCTTT
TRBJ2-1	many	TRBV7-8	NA	CASSLGGGAAYNEQFF	TGTGCCAGCAGCTTGGGTGGGGGGGCTGCGTACAATGAGCAGTTCTTC
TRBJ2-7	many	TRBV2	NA	CASGGTFSYEQYF	TGTGCCAGCGGCGGGACATTCTCCTACGAGCAGTACTTC
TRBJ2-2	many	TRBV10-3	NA	CAAGKGEITGELFF	TGTGCCGCGGGTAAAGGGGAGATCACCGGGGAGCTGTTTTTT
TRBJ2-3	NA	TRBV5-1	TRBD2	CASSRSLAGGQKRTDTQYF	TGCGCCAGCAGCCGGTCACTAGCGGGGGGACAGAAACGCACAGATACGCAGTATTTT
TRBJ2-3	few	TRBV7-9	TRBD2	CASSLRLAGVRTDTQYF	TGTGCCAGCAGCTTACGCTTGGCGGGGGTGAGAACAGATACGCAGTATTTT
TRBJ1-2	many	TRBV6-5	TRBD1	CASSYSSGTGGGYGYTF	TGTGCCAGCAGTTACTCGTCGGGGACAGGGGGAGGCTATGGCTACACCTTC
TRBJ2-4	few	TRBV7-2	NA	CASSAIRSSPLNF	TGTGCCAGCAGCGCGATCCGGAGCTCACCCCTAAACTTC
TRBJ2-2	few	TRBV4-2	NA	CASSQVSGADTGELFF	TGTGCCAGCAGCCAAGTATCGGGGGCGGACACCGGGGAGCTGTTTTTT